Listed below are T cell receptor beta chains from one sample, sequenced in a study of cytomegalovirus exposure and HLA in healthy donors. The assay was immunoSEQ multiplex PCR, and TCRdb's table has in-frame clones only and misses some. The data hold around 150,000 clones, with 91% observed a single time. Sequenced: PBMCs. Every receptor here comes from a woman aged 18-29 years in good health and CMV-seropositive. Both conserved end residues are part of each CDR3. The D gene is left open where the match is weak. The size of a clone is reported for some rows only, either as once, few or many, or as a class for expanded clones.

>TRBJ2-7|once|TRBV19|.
TGTGCCAGTAAGGGACAATTTTACGAGCAGTACTTC
CASKGQFYEQYF
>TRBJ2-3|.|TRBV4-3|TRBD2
TGCGCCAGCAGCCAAGATGTGGCGGGAGGTGTAGATACGCAGTATTTT
CASSQDVAGGVDTQYF
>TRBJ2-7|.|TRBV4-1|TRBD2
TGCGCCAGCAGCCAAGTGGGGCGGGGGTCCTACGAGCAGTACTTC
CASSQVGRGSYEQYF
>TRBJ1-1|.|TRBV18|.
TGTGCCAGCTCACCCTCAGGGATGAACACTGAAGCTTTCTTT
CASSPSGMNTEAFF
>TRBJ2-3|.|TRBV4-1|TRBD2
TGCGCCAGCAGCCAAGATACCAGGACTAGTACAGATACGCAGTATTTT
CASSQDTRTSTDTQYF
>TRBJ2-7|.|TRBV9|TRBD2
TGTGCCAGCAGCGTAGATGCGGGGGTCCGCTACGAGCAGTACTTC
CASSVDAGVRYEQYF
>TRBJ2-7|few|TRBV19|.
TGTGCCAGTAGGAGAAACAGGTTTAGCTCCTACGAGCAGTACTTC
CASRRNRFSSYEQYF
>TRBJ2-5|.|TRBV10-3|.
TGTGCCATCAGTGAGGGGGCGGAAGAGACCCAGTACTTC
CAISEGAEETQYF
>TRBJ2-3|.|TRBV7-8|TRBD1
TGTGCCAGCAGCTTTCAGACAGGGCTCGTTACAGATACGCAGTATTTT
CASSFQTGLVTDTQYF
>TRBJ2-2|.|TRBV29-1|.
TGCAGCGTTTCCGTGACTGCAAGGGGCAACACCGGGGAGCTGTTTTTT
CSVSVTARGNTGELFF
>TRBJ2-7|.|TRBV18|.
TGTGCCAGCTCTCGAACAGACCTGAGCTCCTACGAGCAGTACTTC
CASSRTDLSSYEQYF
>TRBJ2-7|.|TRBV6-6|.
TGTGCCAGCAGTTCCCACACAGTGACCTACGAGCAGTACTTC
CASSSHTVTYEQYF
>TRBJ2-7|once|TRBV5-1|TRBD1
TGCGCCAGCAGCCCTGACAGGGGCGCGGCGTCCGAGCAGTACTTC
CASSPDRGAASEQYF
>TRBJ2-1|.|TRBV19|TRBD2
TGTGCCAGTAGTGGCCCCTCACTAGCGGGAGGGTCCTACAATGAGCAGTTCTTC
CASSGPSLAGGSYNEQFF
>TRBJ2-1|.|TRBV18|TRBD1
TGTGCCAGCTCACCCCGGGACAGGGGTGCTAGCGGCTACAATGAGCAGTTCTTC
CASSPRDRGASGYNEQFF